These 23 T cell receptor beta chains share one sample of origin, sequenced in a study of T cells in Graves' hyperthyroidism and ophthalmopathy. RNA transcripts provided the source from which TCR beta CDR3 regions were amplified. The HTBI set primed first-round TCR CDR3 RT-PCR. TCRdb reprocessed the multiplex PCR reads with MiXCR, giving one entry per CDR3 protein. The data show 550,000 to 600,000 distinct CDR3 sequences, about half seen once. The sequenced material came from peripheral blood or thyroid tissue (not recorded which). These receptors came from an adult woman with Graves' disease, either hyperthyroidism or ophthalmopathy (not recorded which).

The chain couples TRBV29-1 to TRBJ1-3, with D unresolved. Deletions cut 3 bases from V and 0 bases from J, with 6 bases between. This CDR3 has 13 amino acids. The germline gives CDR1 SQVTM, CDR2 ANQGSEA. The CDR3 region has the DNA TGCAGCGTTGATGAGAGCTCTGGAAACACCATATATTTT. As protein: CSVDESSGNTIYF. Drawing the rest from reference TRBV29-1 and TRBJ1-3, the complete variable domain is SAVISQKPSRDICQRGTSLTIQCQVDSQVTMMFWYRQQPGQSLTLIATANQGSEATYESGFVIDKFPISRPNLTFSTLTVSNMSPEDSSIYLCSVDESSGNTIYFGEGSWLTVV.

This clonotype was counted ten times or more. The chain links TRBV25-1 to TRBJ1-5; maybe TRBD1 (5 bases). Trimming pared 4 bases from V and 4 bases from J, leaving 14 bases between. This CDR3 has 15 residues. Germline-derived CDR1 and CDR2 are MGHDK and SYGVNS. The CDR3 DNA is TGTGCCAGCAGTGTGTCGGGGCGCGGGAATCAGCCCCAGCATTTT. Amino acid sequence: CASSVSGRGNQPQHF.

This clonotype was seen a single time. This chain connects TRBV5-1 to TRBJ1-1; D is perhaps TRBD1 (6 bases). There are 12 residues in the CDR3. Germline CDR1 reads SGHRS; CDR2 reads YFSETQ. Trimming took off 2 bases at V and 10 bases at J, with 12 bases between the two ends. The CDR3 DNA sequence: TGCGCCAGCAGCTTAGAGGGGGTCCCAGCTTTCTTT. It codes for CASSLEGVPAFF.

In regard to this clonotype: A much larger clone lies one base from this, so it may be a read error. The chain carries TRBV2 and TRBJ1-5; D not resolved. Per germline, CDR1 SNHLY and CDR2 FYNNEI. CDR3 length: 14 residues. V was pared by 4 bases and J by 4 bases, with 11 bases between. The CDR3 region is CASSGADRNQPQHF. In DNA form, the CDR3 reads TGTGCCAGCAGTGGGGCGGACCGGAATCAGCCCCAGCATTTT.

The rearrangement uses TRBV29-1 and TRBJ1-1, with 7 bases matching TRBD1. The CDR3 is made up of 14 amino acids. Germline CDR1 SQVTM, CDR2 ANQGSEA. With V trimmed by 5 bases and J by 4 bases, 10 bases remained unmatched. In nucleotides, the CDR3 is TGCAGCGTTTTACCCGGGACAGCGGGCACTGAAGCTTTCTTT. Amino acid sequence: CSVLPGTAGTEAFF.

Turning to this clonotype: One end of the junction varies from germline; a read error may be responsible. The CDR3 here is CASSLSRF. The DNA for the CDR3 is TGTGCCAGCAGCTTAAGTAGGTTT. This chain links TRBV7-8 with TRBJ2-6; D is unresolved. CDR1 and CDR2 from the germline V gene are SGHVS and FQNEAQ. This CDR3 spans 8 amino acids. Variable domain in full (rest from reference TRBV7-8 and TRBJ2-6): GAGVSQSPRYKVAKRGQDVALRCDPISGHVSLFWYQQALGQGPEFLTYFQNEAQLDKSGLPSDRFFAERPEGSVSTLKIQRTQQEDSAVYLCASSLSRFGAGSRLTVL.

This clonotype was seen at least ten times. The chain couples TRBV4-1 to TRBJ2-7; a weak D match, TRBD1 (5 bases). The CDR3 spans 15 residues. The V gene's germline CDR1 is MGHRA and CDR2 YSYEKL. The ends were cut back, 5 bases at V and 5 bases at J, with 19 bases in the middle. CDR3 sequence reads: CASSSPGYAVDEQYF. The CDR3 nucleotides read TGCGCCAGCAGCAGTCCAGGGTATGCGGTCGACGAGCAGTACTTC.

For this clonotype: The junction shows a germline mismatch at one end, possibly a read error. This sequence joins TRBV7-9 and TRBJ1-1; D not certain. From germline, CDR1 is SEHNR and CDR2 FQNEAQ (reference sequence). The CDR3 is made up of 17 amino acids. This chain's CDR3 is CASSLAGLSRVGTEAFF. The CDR3 nucleotides read TGTGCCAGCAGCTTAGCGGGTCTCTCTCGCGTCGGAACTGAGGCTTTCTTT.

The chain combines TRBV6-5 with TRBJ1-4; tentative D call: TRBD1 (5 bases). Germline CDR1 and CDR2: MNHEY and SVGAGI. There are 12 residues in the CDR3. Trimming stripped 2 bases from V and 12 bases from J, with 10 bases between. For the CDR3, the DNA is TGTGCCAGCAGTTACGAGGGGTCGGAACTGTTTTTT. It is translated as CASSYEGSELFF.

J is TRBJ1-2 and V is TRBV7-2; D might be TRBD1 (5 bases). This CDR3 has 13 residues. Germline CDR1 reads SGHTA; CDR2 reads FQGNSA. The V end was cut by 0 bases, the J end by 7 bases, with 9 bases between. The CDR3 loop reads CASSLAGDRGYTF. CDR3 coding DNA: TGTGCCAGCAGCTTAGCAGGGGACCGTGGCTACACCTTC.

The gene calls are TRBV14 and TRBJ2-1; 14 nucleotides match TRBD2. The CDR3 consists of 15 residues. Trimming at V came to 3 bases and at J to 6 bases, leaving 1 base not matched to a gene. Germline V CDR1 and CDR2: SGHDN, FVKESK. The CDR3 sequence: CASSQGLAGVNEQFF. CDR3 bases: TGTGCCAGCAGCCAGGGACTAGCGGGAGTCAATGAGCAGTTCTTC.

The gene calls are TRBV10-3 and TRBJ2-7; 10 bases map to TRBD1. The trim removed 10 bases at V and 0 bases at J, leaving 3 bases unmatched. From germline, CDR1 is ENHRY and CDR2 SYGVKD. CDR3 size: 13 residues. CDR3 sequence reads: CATTGGFSYEQYF. Here the CDR3 DNA reads TGTGCCACGACAGGGGGCTTCTCCTACGAGCAGTACTTC.

The rearrangement joins TRBV10-3 to TRBJ2-7; no firm D call. Germline values: CDR1 ENHRY, CDR2 SYGVKD. Between the trimmed V and J ends, which lost 3 bases and 1 base, there was a span of 13 bases. This CDR3 has 15 residues. Here the CDR3 reads CAISEDKTYSYEQYF. CDR3 sequence (DNA): TGTGCCATCAGTGAAGACAAAACCTATTCCTACGAGCAGTACTTC.

This clonotype has a count of ten or more. The chain is built from TRBV2 and TRBJ2-7; D gene uncertain. CDR1 SNHLY and CDR2 FYNNEI come from the germline V gene. The V end was cut by 5 bases, the J end by 4 bases, with 15 bases between. This CDR3 contains 14 residues. CDR3 DNA sequence: TGTGCCAGCAGTAGGGTGGCAGCCACTTACGAGCAGTACTTC. Amino acids: CASSRVAATYEQYF.

This sequence joins TRBV29-1 and TRBJ1-1; 8 nucleotides line up with TRBD1. The CDR3 extends over 14 amino acids. Germline V gives CDR1 SQVTM, CDR2 ANQGSEA. J lost 4 bases, V lost 7 bases, and 11 bases had no gene match. CDR3 DNA: TGCAGCGCCACCCTTACGACAGGGGCCACTGAAGCTTTCTTT. It specifies CSATLTTGATEAFF.

The V gene is TRBV7-2, the J gene TRBJ2-2; D gene unclear. Trimming cost V 2 bases and J 0 bases, with 7 bases left between them. The CDR3 is made up of 15 amino acids. Germline CDR1 SGHTA, CDR2 FQGNSA. CDR3 sequence reads: CASSLYGTNTGELFF. The CDR3 DNA sequence: TGTGCCAGCAGCTTATATGGGACGAACACCGGGGAGCTGTTTTTT.

Regarding this clonotype: This may be a read error: a much more frequent sequence differs by one nucleotide. Because the CDR3 is missing its conserved closing phenylalanine or tryptophan, this is likely a read error. V is TRBV3-1 and J is TRBJ1-6; 8 nucleotides line up with TRBD1. J lost 7 bases, V lost 4 bases, and 3 bases had no gene match. The CDR3 length is 14 residues. Germline V CDR1 and CDR2: LGHDT, YNNKEL (reference sequence). CDR3 nucleotides: TGTGCCAGCAGCCCATACAGGGGGAATTCACCCCTCCACCTT. Amino acids: CASSPYRGNSPLHL.

V is TRBV12-3 or TRBV12-4 and J is TRBJ1-5; 10 bases are shared with TRBD1. The trim removed 6 bases at V and 7 bases at J, leaving 6 bases unmatched. This CDR3 is 14 amino acids long. CDR3 in DNA: TGTGCCAGCAGCGTGGGACAGGGGTGGCAGCCCCAGCATTTT. Amino acid sequence: CASSVGQGWQPQHF.

In this sample, this clonotype turned up many times. This chain links TRBV12-3 or TRBV12-4 with TRBJ2-7, with D unclear. V shed 5 bases and J shed 2 bases, with 10 bases lying between them. The CDR3 has 13 amino acids. The CDR3 sequence is CASSRYKTYEQYF. The CDR3 region has the DNA TGTGCCAGCAGTCGTTACAAAACCTACGAGCAGTACTTC.

This clonotype was picked up many times. The chain links TRBV5-1 to TRBJ1-2; 7 bases agree with TRBD1. The germline CDR1 and CDR2 sequences are SGHRS and YFSETQ. CDR3 length: 13 amino acids. The trim removed 7 bases at V and 2 bases at J, leaving 5 bases unmatched. The CDR3 DNA sequence: TGCGCCAGCGGCGTACAGGGGAACTATGGCTACACCTTC. Translated, it gives CASGVQGNYGYTF.

The rearrangement uses TRBV6-2 or TRBV6-3 and TRBJ2-2; 9 positions match TRBD1. CDR1 and CDR2 (germline): MNHEY, SVGEGT. V was clipped by 4 bases and J by 1 base; unmatched bases: 4. CDR3 length equals 16 residues. CDR3 sequence reads: CASSSTGGWNTGELFF. CDR3 nucleotides: TGTGCCAGCAGTTCTACAGGGGGCTGGAACACCGGGGAGCTGTTTTTT.

The V gene is TRBV5-1, the J gene TRBJ1-3, with D possibly matching TRBD1 (5 bases). CDR3 length: 16 residues. Germline V gene lookup returns CDR1 SGHRS and CDR2 YFSETQ. The ends were cut back, 0 bases at V and 4 bases at J, with 14 bases in the middle. CDR3 protein: CASSLELRQPGNTIYF. As DNA, the CDR3 is TGCGCCAGCAGCTTGGAACTGCGACAGCCCGGAAACACCATATATTTT.

The chain carries TRBV7-6 and TRBJ2-5; 7 bases are shared with TRBD1. The CDR3 has 19 residues. Germline V gives CDR1 SGHVS, CDR2 FNYEAQ. The V and J ends lost 5 bases and 7 bases, in that order; junction bases with no gene match: 25. The DNA of the CDR3 is TGTGCCAGCAGCCCCAGACGCCCCTTCCGACAGGGCCGTAGGAGGACCCAGTACTTC. It yields the protein CASSPRRPFRQGRRRTQYF. The full variable domain, completed using reference TRBV7-6 and TRBJ2-5, is GAGVSQSPRYKVTKRGQDVALRCDPISGHVSLYWYRQALGQGPEFLTYFNYEAQQDKSGLPNDRFSAERPEGSISTLTIQRTEQRDSAMYRCASSPRRPFRQGRRRTQYFGPGTRLLVL.